This T cell receptor beta chain came from a study of cytomegalovirus exposure and HLA in healthy donors. The overall study: The Caucasian-associated ancestry cluster held over 65% of 300 to 500 genotyped donors. Study-wide results and limits: TCR association rates varied by HLA locus in a later analysis, with DRB1 highest and HLA-C lowest. Per a later analysis, HLA-associated TCR beta chains showed more clonal expansion than other, equally common TCR beta chains.

Comment on this clone: Its antigen remains unidentified.

This PCR relied on a set of 60 Vbeta primers and 13 Jbeta primers. TCRdb's copy holds only in-frame clones and misses some; the assay was immunoSEQ multiplex PCR. Among 200,000 to 250,000 clones listed, over 70% were seen once. Germline-derived CDR1 and CDR2 are MNHNY and SVGAGI (reference sequence). There are 15 residues in the CDR3. The sequenced material came from PBMCs. This chain uses TRBV6-6 with TRBJ2-5; TRBD2 matches at 7 bases. Matching the DNA end better, TRBJ2-7 makes the J call doubtful. This TCR came from a boy between 2 and 15 years old in good health and CMV-seronegative. Written as DNA, the CDR3 is TGTGCCAGCAGTCAACCAAGCAGGGAGGGCTACGAGCAGTACTTC. Translating it yields CASSQPSREGYEQYF.